The rows below give T cell receptor beta chains drawn from one sample of a study of neoadjuvant anti-PD-1 for oral cavity cancer. Generated by immunoSEQ multiplex PCR, the TCRdb table keeps only in-frame clones and is missing some. The table has over 11,000 clones, 60% to 75% seen once. Here the sequenced sample was PBMCs, taken after nivolumab (anti-PD-1) treatment. The receptor set was obtained from a person between 40 and 79 years old with oral cavity squamous cell carcinoma. CDR3s include the opening cysteine and the closing phenylalanine or tryptophan. A D gene is named only where the DNA matches it firmly. Clone size is given for some rows only: seen once, a few or many times, or a class if the clone is expanded.

J gene: TRBJ2-3
V gene: TRBV4-1
clone size: -
D gene: TRBD1
CDR3 protein: CASSQGQGVETDTQYF
CDR3 DNA: TGCGCCAGCAGCCAAGGACAGGGGGTCGAGACAGATACGCAGTATTTT

J gene: TRBJ2-1
V gene: TRBV29-1
clone size: -
D gene: -
CDR3 protein: CSGLAPGDEQFF
CDR3 DNA: TGCAGCGGGTTAGCGCCCGGGGATGAGCAGTTCTTC

J gene: TRBJ1-5
V gene: TRBV2
clone size: -
D gene: -
CDR3 protein: CASSGQGRSQPQHF
CDR3 DNA: TGTGCCAGCAGTGGTCAGGGAAGGAGTCAGCCCCAGCATTTT

J gene: TRBJ1-2
V gene: TRBV19
clone size: -
D gene: -
CDR3 protein: CASSRGGADYGYTF
CDR3 DNA: TGTGCCAGTAGTAGGGGGGGCGCGGACTATGGCTACACCTTC

J gene: TRBJ2-3
V gene: TRBV10-2
clone size: -
D gene: -
CDR3 protein: CASTRGQADTQYF
CDR3 DNA: TGCGCCAGCACTCGGGGGCAAGCAGATACGCAGTATTTT

J gene: TRBJ1-5
V gene: TRBV6-1
clone size: few
D gene: TRBD1
CDR3 protein: CASSETGVRQPQHF
CDR3 DNA: TGTGCCAGCAGTGAGACAGGGGTTCGTCAGCCCCAGCATTTT

J gene: TRBJ1-5
V gene: TRBV15
clone size: -
D gene: TRBD1
CDR3 protein: CATRGDRRNDQPQHF
CDR3 DNA: TGTGCCACCAGGGGGGACAGGCGAAATGATCAGCCCCAGCATTTT

J gene: TRBJ2-7
V gene: TRBV30
clone size: -
D gene: -
CDR3 protein: CAWTSSYEQYF
CDR3 DNA: TGTGCCTGGACGTCGTCCTACGAGCAGTACTTC

J gene: TRBJ2-2
V gene: TRBV27
clone size: -
D gene: TRBD2
CDR3 protein: CASSYGTSGRGYTGELFF
CDR3 DNA: TGTGCCAGCAGTTACGGGACTAGCGGGAGGGGATACACCGGGGAGCTGTTTTTT

J gene: TRBJ2-1
V gene: TRBV30
clone size: -
D gene: TRBD2
CDR3 protein: CAWRPGGSYNEQFF
CDR3 DNA: TGTGCATGGCGCCCGGGGGGCTCCTACAATGAGCAGTTCTTC

J gene: TRBJ2-6
V gene: TRBV27
clone size: -
D gene: -
CDR3 protein: CASSLSARRGANVLTF
CDR3 DNA: TGTGCCAGCAGTTTATCAGCCAGGAGGGGGGCCAACGTCCTGACTTTC

J gene: TRBJ1-5
V gene: TRBV27
clone size: -
D gene: -
CDR3 protein: CASSLKEYQPQHF
CDR3 DNA: TGTGCCAGCAGTTTGAAGGAATATCAGCCCCAGCATTTT

J gene: TRBJ2-1
V gene: TRBV10-2
clone size: -
D gene: -
CDR3 protein: CASRLAPAGEQFF
CDR3 DNA: TGCGCCAGCAGATTAGCGCCCGCCGGGGAGCAGTTCTTC

J gene: TRBJ1-5
V gene: TRBV5-8
clone size: -
D gene: -
CDR3 protein: CASRRGRGAQPQHF
CDR3 DNA: TGTGCCAGCCGGCGGGGGCGCGGAGCTCAGCCCCAGCATTTT

J gene: TRBJ2-7
V gene: TRBV7-3
clone size: -
D gene: TRBD1
CDR3 protein: CASSADRGGEQYF
CDR3 DNA: TGTGCCAGCAGCGCAGACAGGGGGGGCGAGCAGTACTTC

J gene: TRBJ1-1
V gene: TRBV29-1
clone size: -
D gene: TRBD1
CDR3 protein: CSATGWNTEAFF
CDR3 DNA: TGCAGCGCGACAGGGTGGAACACTGAAGCTTTCTTT

J gene: TRBJ1-5
V gene: TRBV10-3
clone size: -
D gene: -
CDR3 protein: CAISGSSNQPQHF
CDR3 DNA: TGTGCCATCAGCGGGTCTAGCAATCAGCCCCAGCATTTT

J gene: TRBJ2-7
V gene: TRBV6-5
clone size: once
D gene: -
CDR3 protein: CARSSFRESYEQYF
CDR3 DNA: TGTGCCAGGTCTTCGTTTCGGGAGTCCTACGAGCAGTACTTC

J gene: TRBJ2-2
V gene: TRBV6-1
clone size: -
D gene: -
CDR3 protein: CASIAAANTGELFF
CDR3 DNA: TGTGCCAGCATTGCAGCCGCGAACACCGGGGAGCTGTTTTTT

J gene: TRBJ1-5
V gene: TRBV21-1
clone size: -
D gene: -
CDR3 protein: CASSNDRGSWNQPQHF
CDR3 DNA: TGTGCCAGCAGCAACGACAGGGGAAGCTGGAATCAGCCCCAGCATTTT

J gene: TRBJ1-5
V gene: TRBV6-6
clone size: -
D gene: -
CDR3 protein: CASNSDNGNQPQHF
CDR3 DNA: TGTGCCAGCAATTCAGACAATGGCAATCAGCCCCAGCATTTT

J gene: TRBJ2-1
V gene: TRBV4-2
clone size: -
D gene: TRBD1
CDR3 protein: CASSPETGQPYNEQFF
CDR3 DNA: TGTGCCAGCAGCCCTGAGACAGGGCAACCCTACAATGAGCAGTTCTTC

J gene: TRBJ1-2
V gene: TRBV2
clone size: few
D gene: TRBD1
CDR3 protein: CASSPGQGSYTF
CDR3 DNA: TGTGCCAGCAGTCCAGGACAGGGAAGCTACACCTTC